This T cell receptor (beta chain) was retrieved from a study of human T cells and chemical hapten exposure. Germline lookup yields CDR1 MNHNY and CDR2 SVGAGI (reference sequence). The CDR3 totals 14 residues. V dropped 4 bases and J dropped 3 bases, with 11 bases sitting between them. Concerning this clonotype: The antigen is not known.

Study-wide results and limits: Expanded TCRs produced significantly more large CDR3 similarity clusters than controls did.

Individual cDNA molecules each carried unique molecular identifiers attached by the library. Each CDR3 protein gets one entry after TCRdb re-called the RACE reads with MiXCR. The table shows about 110,000 distinct CDR3 sequences, with about 34% occurring only once. The time point denotes: patch test 3, about 24 weeks after DPC sensitization. Indicated treatment: therapeutic diphenylcyclopropenone sensitization with weekly scalp DPC. This TCR was sampled from a man in his forties with alopecia areata. Some clones in this sample may be carry-over from other donors' samples. The chain is built from TRBV6-6 and TRBJ2-3; no firm D call. The sequencing here drew on whole blood, taken in connection with sensitization to the hapten diphenylcyclopropenone (DPC). CDR3 in amino acids: CASSFQQRTDTQYF. CDR3 DNA sequence: TGTGCCAGCAGTTTCCAACAGAGAACAGATACGCAGTATTTT.